Listed below are T cell receptor beta chains from one sample, sequenced in a study of shared clonotypes between healthy human individuals. Some clones are missing from TCRdb's copy, which holds only in-frame ones; the method was immunoSEQ multiplex PCR. The sample records roughly 760,000 clones, roughly 70% being singletons. Input material: memory CD4+ T cells sorted from blood. These receptors all come from a woman aged 25 to 39 in good health. CDR3s include the opening cysteine and the closing phenylalanine or tryptophan. The D gene is left open where the match is weak. Size is omitted from some rows. Given values are once, few, many or a class for expanded clones.

cdr3_aa: CASSLERDYEQYF; cdr3_nt: TGCGCCAGCAGCTTGGAGCGGGACTACGAGCAGTACTTC; d_call: TRBD2; clone_size: -; j_call: TRBJ2-7; v_call: TRBV5-1
cdr3_aa: CASRSPGQGAWQYF; cdr3_nt: TGCGCCAGCAGATCACCGGGACAGGGGGCCTGGCAGTACTTC; d_call: TRBD1; clone_size: -; j_call: TRBJ2-7; v_call: TRBV5-1
cdr3_aa: CASSLVGRDNRTGELFF; cdr3_nt: TGTGCCAGCAGCTTAGTGGGGAGGGACAACCGCACCGGGGAGCTGTTTTTT; d_call: -; clone_size: -; j_call: TRBJ2-2; v_call: TRBV7-9
cdr3_aa: CSATQETQYF; cdr3_nt: TGCAGTGCTACCCAAGAGACCCAGTACTTC; d_call: -; clone_size: once; j_call: TRBJ2-5; v_call: TRBV20-1
cdr3_aa: CASSSAAGARRTQYF; cdr3_nt: TGTGCCAGCAGTTCGGCGGCGGGGGCCCGGCGGACCCAGTACTTC; d_call: -; clone_size: -; j_call: TRBJ2-5; v_call: TRBV28
cdr3_aa: CASSQDTDGGPWPQHF; cdr3_nt: TGCGCCAGCAGCCAAGATACCGACGGAGGCCCGTGGCCCCAGCATTTT; d_call: -; clone_size: -; j_call: TRBJ1-5; v_call: TRBV4-1
cdr3_aa: CAWRRGGSTVNTEAFF; cdr3_nt: TGTGCCTGGCGTCGGGGGGGTTCGACAGTGAACACTGAAGCTTTCTTT; d_call: -; clone_size: -; j_call: TRBJ1-1; v_call: TRBV30
cdr3_aa: CASSETDSYEAFF; cdr3_nt: TGTGCCAGCAGTGAGACCGACAGTTATGAAGCTTTCTTT; d_call: -; clone_size: few; j_call: TRBJ1-1; v_call: TRBV6-1
cdr3_aa: CASSNLHTSGYTF; cdr3_nt: TGTGCCAGTAGTAATCTGCACACCTCTGGCTACACCTTC; d_call: -; clone_size: -; j_call: TRBJ1-2; v_call: TRBV19
cdr3_aa: CAWSMVGVVNEQYF; cdr3_nt: TGTGCCTGGAGTATGGTGGGAGTGGTAAACGAGCAGTACTTC; d_call: -; clone_size: -; j_call: TRBJ2-7; v_call: TRBV30
cdr3_aa: CASSTPGQSSYEQYF; cdr3_nt: TGTGCCAGCAGTACTCCGGGGCAAAGCTCCTACGAGCAGTACTTC; d_call: -; clone_size: -; j_call: TRBJ2-7; v_call: TRBV2
cdr3_aa: CASSFKTGTYNEQFF; cdr3_nt: TGTGCCAGCAGCTTCAAAACCGGGACTTACAATGAGCAGTTCTTC; d_call: -; clone_size: -; j_call: TRBJ2-1; v_call: TRBV5-4
cdr3_aa: CASSFGPYNQPQHF; cdr3_nt: TGTGCCAGCAGTTTTGGACCCTACAATCAGCCCCAGCATTTT; d_call: -; clone_size: -; j_call: TRBJ1-5; v_call: TRBV6-5
cdr3_aa: CASSKEVGDATNEKLFF; cdr3_nt: TGTGCCAGCAGCAAAGAAGTGGGTGATGCAACTAATGAAAAACTGTTTTTT; d_call: -; clone_size: -; j_call: TRBJ1-4; v_call: TRBV21-1
cdr3_aa: CASSEVSMTGELFF; cdr3_nt: TGTGCCAGCAGTGAAGTGTCTATGACCGGGGAGCTGTTTTTT; d_call: -; clone_size: -; j_call: TRBJ2-2; v_call: TRBV2
cdr3_aa: CALGTANYGYTF; cdr3_nt: TGTGCCCTCGGGACAGCCAACTATGGCTACACCTTC; d_call: TRBD1; clone_size: -; j_call: TRBJ1-2; v_call: TRBV28
cdr3_aa: CASSQDQTGEQYF; cdr3_nt: TGTGCCAGCAGCCAAGATCAGACGGGGGAGCAGTACTTC; d_call: -; clone_size: -; j_call: TRBJ2-7; v_call: TRBV4-2
cdr3_aa: CASSPGTIVSGELFF; cdr3_nt: TGCGCCAGCAGCCCCGGGACAATAGTCTCCGGGGAGCTGTTTTTT; d_call: -; clone_size: -; j_call: TRBJ2-2; v_call: TRBV5-1
cdr3_aa: CASRRGTGADGELFF; cdr3_nt: TGCGCCAGCAGGCGGGGGACAGGGGCTGACGGGGAGCTGTTTTTT; d_call: TRBD1; clone_size: -; j_call: TRBJ2-2; v_call: TRBV5-1
cdr3_aa: CASSEIWGGARGNEQFF; cdr3_nt: TGTGCCAGCAGTGAAATTTGGGGGGGAGCTAGGGGCAATGAGCAGTTCTTC; d_call: TRBD2; clone_size: -; j_call: TRBJ2-1; v_call: TRBV6-1
cdr3_aa: CASSPGDRPNEKLFF; cdr3_nt: TGTGCCAGCAGCCCTGGGGACAGACCAAATGAAAAACTGTTTTTT; d_call: TRBD1; clone_size: -; j_call: TRBJ1-4; v_call: TRBV7-2
cdr3_aa: CASTTSGRVTDTQYF; cdr3_nt: TGTGCCAGCACCACTAGCGGGAGGGTCACAGATACGCAGTATTTT; d_call: TRBD2; clone_size: -; j_call: TRBJ2-3; v_call: TRBV7-8
cdr3_aa: CASSFGTGQQETQYF; cdr3_nt: TGTGCCAGCAGCTTCGGGACAGGGCAACAAGAGACCCAGTACTTC; d_call: TRBD1; clone_size: -; j_call: TRBJ2-5; v_call: TRBV7-9
cdr3_aa: CASSTLAGVNEQFF; cdr3_nt: TGTGCCAGCAGCACGCTAGCGGGAGTTAATGAGCAGTTCTTC; d_call: TRBD2; clone_size: -; j_call: TRBJ2-1; v_call: TRBV7-6